The following is a TCR beta chain sequence with its context. Its antigen is unidentified. The data originate from a study of naive and memory T cell subsets. Overall study results and limits: The power law exponent of TCR abundance differed between naive and memory cells.

CMV status came from CD4+ IFNgamma after overnight CMV lysate stimulation. Two oligonucleotides, mixed equimolar, formed the beta constant-region primer covering TRBC1 and TRBC2. Ligation attached a single-stranded oligonucleotide with a 12-nucleotide UMI and the SP2 primer to the cDNA 3' end. Nested alpha and beta constant-region primers with the SP2 primer drove four PCR rounds on ligated cDNA. TCRdb ran MiXCR on the UMI-ligation and nested PCR reads and lists one entry per CDR3 protein. In the table there are about 85,000 distinct CDR3 sequences, 13% of which are singletons. Source material: central memory CD4+ T cells from blood. The receptor comes from a human donor in good health.

The CDR3 DNA is TGTGCCAGCAGTTTACAGAGGGGCGGCTATGGCTACACCTTC. Encoded protein: CASSLQRGGYGYTF. The chain is built from TRBV28 and TRBJ1-2, with a possible D match to TRBD1 (5 bases). The CDR3 has 14 residues. Germline V gene sequence: CDR1 MDHEN, CDR2 SYDVKM. V was pared by 2 bases and J by 4 bases, with 11 bases between.